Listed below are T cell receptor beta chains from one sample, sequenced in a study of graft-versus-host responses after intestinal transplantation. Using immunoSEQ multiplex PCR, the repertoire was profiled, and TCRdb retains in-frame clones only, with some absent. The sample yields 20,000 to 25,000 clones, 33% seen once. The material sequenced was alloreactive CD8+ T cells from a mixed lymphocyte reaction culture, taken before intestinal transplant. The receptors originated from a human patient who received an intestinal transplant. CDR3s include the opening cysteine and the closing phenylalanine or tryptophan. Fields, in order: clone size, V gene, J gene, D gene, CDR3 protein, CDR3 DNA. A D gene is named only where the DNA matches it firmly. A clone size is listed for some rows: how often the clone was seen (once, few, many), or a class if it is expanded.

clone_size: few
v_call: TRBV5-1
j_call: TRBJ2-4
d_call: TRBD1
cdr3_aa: CASSLSFRDRQRKQYF
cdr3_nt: TGCGCCAGCAGCTTGTCGTTTAGGGACAGACAGCGAAAACAGTACTTC

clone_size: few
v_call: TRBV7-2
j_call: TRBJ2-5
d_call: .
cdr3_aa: CASSSRTRQETQYF
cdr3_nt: TGTGCCAGCAGCTCCCGAACTAGGCAAGAGACCCAGTACTTC

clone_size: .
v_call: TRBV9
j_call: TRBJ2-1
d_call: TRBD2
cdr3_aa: CASSVGLAAYNEQFF
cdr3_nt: TGTGCCAGCAGCGTAGGTCTAGCGGCCTACAATGAGCAGTTCTTC

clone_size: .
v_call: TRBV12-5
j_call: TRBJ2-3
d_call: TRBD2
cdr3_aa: CASGLIPRLAGGDTDTQYF
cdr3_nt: TGTGCTAGTGGTTTAATCCCTCGACTAGCGGGGGGCGACACAGATACGCAGTATTTT

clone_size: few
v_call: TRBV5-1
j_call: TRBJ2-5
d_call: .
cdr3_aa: CASSLESQIWWGERETQYF
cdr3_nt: TGCGCCAGCAGCTTGGAGTCTCAGATTTGGTGGGGGGAACGGGAGACCCAGTACTTC

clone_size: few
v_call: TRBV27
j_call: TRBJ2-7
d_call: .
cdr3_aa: CASSLSVGSVHEQYF
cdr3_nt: TGTGCCAGCAGTTTATCAGTCGGGAGCGTCCACGAGCAGTACTTC

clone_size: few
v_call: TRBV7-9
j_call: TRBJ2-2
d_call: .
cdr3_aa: CASSRQSPGELFF
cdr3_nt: TGTGCCAGCAGCAGACAATCCCCCGGGGAGCTGTTTTTT

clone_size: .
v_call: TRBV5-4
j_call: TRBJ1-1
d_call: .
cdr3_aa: CASSLWLVGPATEAFF
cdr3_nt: TGTGCCAGCAGCTTGTGGTTGGTTGGACCGGCCACTGAAGCTTTCTTT

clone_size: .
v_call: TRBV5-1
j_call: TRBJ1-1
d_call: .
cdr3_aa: CASNSLGLDTEAFF
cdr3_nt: TGCGCCAGCAACTCCCTGGGTTTGGACACTGAAGCTTTCTTT

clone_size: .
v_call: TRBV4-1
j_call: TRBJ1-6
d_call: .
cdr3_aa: CASSQVSESSYNSPLHF
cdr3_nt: TGCGCCAGCAGCCAAGTTTCTGAGAGCTCCTATAATTCACCCCTCCACTTT

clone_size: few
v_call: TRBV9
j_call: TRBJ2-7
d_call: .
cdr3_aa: CASSVAVESYEQYF
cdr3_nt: TGTGCCAGCAGCGTAGCGGTGGAATCCTACGAGCAGTACTTC

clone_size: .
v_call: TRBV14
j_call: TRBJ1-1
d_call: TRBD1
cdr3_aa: CASSYWTGSTEAFF
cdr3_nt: TGTGCCAGCAGCTATTGGACAGGGAGCACTGAAGCTTTCTTT

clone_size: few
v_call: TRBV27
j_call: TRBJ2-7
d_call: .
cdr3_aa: CASSFSFLTASYEQYF
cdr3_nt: TGTGCCAGCAGTTTCTCCTTCCTTACAGCTTCCTACGAGCAGTACTTC

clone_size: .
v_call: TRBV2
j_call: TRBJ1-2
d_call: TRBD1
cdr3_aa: CASSPGQGNYGYTF
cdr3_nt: TGTGCCAGCAGCCCGGGACAGGGGAACTATGGCTACACCTTC

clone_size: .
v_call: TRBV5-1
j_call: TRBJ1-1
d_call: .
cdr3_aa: CASSLRTTANTEAFF
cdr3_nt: TGCGCCAGCAGCTTGCGGACTACAGCGAACACTGAAGCTTTCTTT

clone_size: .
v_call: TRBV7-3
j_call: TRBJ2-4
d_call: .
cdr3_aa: CASSLMTGEGKNIQYF
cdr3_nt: TGTGCCAGCAGCTTAATGACAGGGGAGGGCAAAAACATTCAGTACTTC

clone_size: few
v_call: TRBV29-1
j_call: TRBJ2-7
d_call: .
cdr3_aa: CSVGDNAYEQYF
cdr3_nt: TGCAGCGTTGGTGACAACGCCTACGAGCAGTACTTC

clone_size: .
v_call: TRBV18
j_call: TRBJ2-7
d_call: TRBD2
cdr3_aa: CASSQIYSGNPYEQYF
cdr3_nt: TGTGCCAGCTCACAGATATACAGCGGGAATCCCTACGAGCAGTACTTC

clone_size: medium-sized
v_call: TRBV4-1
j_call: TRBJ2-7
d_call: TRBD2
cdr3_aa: CASSQEGLAPLEQYF
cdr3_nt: TGCGCCAGCAGCCAAGAGGGACTAGCTCCCCTCGAGCAGTACTTC

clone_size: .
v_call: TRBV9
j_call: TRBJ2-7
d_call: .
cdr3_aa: CASTKGAGVTYEQYF
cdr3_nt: TGTGCCAGCACCAAAGGGGCAGGGGTCACCTACGAGCAGTACTTC

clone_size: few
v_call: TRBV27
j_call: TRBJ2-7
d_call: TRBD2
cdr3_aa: CASSPLPPGRNEQYF
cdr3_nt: TGTGCCAGCAGCCCCCTCCCCCCCGGGAGGAATGAGCAGTACTTC

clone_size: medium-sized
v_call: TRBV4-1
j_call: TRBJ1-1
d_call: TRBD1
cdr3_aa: CASSQAGGQWGNTEAFF
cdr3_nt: TGCGCCAGCAGCCAGGCAGGGGGGCAATGGGGGAACACTGAAGCTTTCTTT

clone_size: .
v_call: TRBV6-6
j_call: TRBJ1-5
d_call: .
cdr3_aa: CASSEYSNQPQHF
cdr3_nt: TGTGCCAGCTCAGAGTATAGCAATCAGCCCCAGCATTTT

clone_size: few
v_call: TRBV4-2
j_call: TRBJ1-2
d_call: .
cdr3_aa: CASSQVPTNYGYTF
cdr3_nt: TGTGCCAGCAGCCAAGTACCGACTAACTATGGCTACACCTTC

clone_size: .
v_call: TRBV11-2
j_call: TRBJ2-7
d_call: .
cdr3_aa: CASAGGTDPYEQYF
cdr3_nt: TGTGCCAGCGCCGGAGGGACAGACCCCTACGAGCAGTACTTC

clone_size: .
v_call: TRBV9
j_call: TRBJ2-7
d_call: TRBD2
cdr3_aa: CASSDPAGGRHEQYF
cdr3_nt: TGTGCCAGCAGCGACCCAGCGGGGGGTCGGCACGAGCAGTACTTC

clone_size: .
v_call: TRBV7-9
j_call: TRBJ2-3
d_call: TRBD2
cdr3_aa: CASTERGSGGGTQYF
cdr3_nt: TGTGCCAGCACCGAAAGGGGTAGCGGGGGTGGTACGCAGTATTTT

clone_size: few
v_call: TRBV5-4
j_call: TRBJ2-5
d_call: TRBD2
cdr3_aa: CASNLAGGEETQYF
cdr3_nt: TGTGCCAGCAACCTAGCGGGAGGGGAAGAGACCCAGTACTTC

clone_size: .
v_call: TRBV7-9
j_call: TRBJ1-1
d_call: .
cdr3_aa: CASSFGGNTEAFF
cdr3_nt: TGTGCCAGCAGCTTTGGGGGGAACACTGAAGCTTTCTTT

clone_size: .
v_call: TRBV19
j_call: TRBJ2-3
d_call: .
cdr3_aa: CASSTYWGVYTQYF
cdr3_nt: TGTGCCAGTAGTACCTACTGGGGGGTTTATACGCAGTATTTT

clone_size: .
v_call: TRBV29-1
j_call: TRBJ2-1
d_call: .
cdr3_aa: CSVDGRFPDEQFF
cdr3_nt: TGCAGCGTTGACGGGAGATTTCCCGATGAGCAGTTCTTC

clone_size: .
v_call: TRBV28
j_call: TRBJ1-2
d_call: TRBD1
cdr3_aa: CASSFDRGPGYTF
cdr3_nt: TGTGCCAGCAGTTTCGACAGGGGTCCTGGCTACACCTTC

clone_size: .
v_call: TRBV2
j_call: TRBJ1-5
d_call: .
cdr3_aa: CASIRSLYSNQPQHF
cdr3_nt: TGTGCCAGCATAAGGTCTCTCTATAGCAATCAGCCCCAGCATTTT

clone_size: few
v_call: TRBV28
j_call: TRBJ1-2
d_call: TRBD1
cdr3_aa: CASSSRGQGTLNYGYTF
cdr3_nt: TGTGCCAGCAGTTCGAGGGGACAGGGGACCCTTAACTATGGCTACACCTTC

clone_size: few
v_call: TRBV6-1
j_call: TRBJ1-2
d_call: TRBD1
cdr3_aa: CASSRGTDQGNGYTF
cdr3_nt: TGTGCCAGCAGCAGAGGGACAGACCAAGGAAATGGCTACACCTTC

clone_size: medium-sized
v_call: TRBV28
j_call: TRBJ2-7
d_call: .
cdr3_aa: CASSPDSYEQYF
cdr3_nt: TGTGCCAGCAGTCCCGACTCCTACGAGCAGTACTTC

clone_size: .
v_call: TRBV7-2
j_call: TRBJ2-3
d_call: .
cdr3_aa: CASSPPTITDTQYF
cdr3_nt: TGTGCCAGCAGCCCCCCGACAATCACAGATACGCAGTATTTT

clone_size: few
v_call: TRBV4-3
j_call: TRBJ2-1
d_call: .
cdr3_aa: CASSQDSSYNEQFF
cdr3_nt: TGCGCCAGCAGCCAAGATTCTAGCTACAATGAGCAGTTCTTC

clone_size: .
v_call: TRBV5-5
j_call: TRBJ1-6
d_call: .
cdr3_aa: CASRKVSSYNSPLHF
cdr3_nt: TGTGCCAGCAGGAAGGTTAGCTCCTATAATTCACCCCTCCACTTT

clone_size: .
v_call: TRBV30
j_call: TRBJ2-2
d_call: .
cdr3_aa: CAWSAGGNTGELFF
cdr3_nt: TGTGCCTGGAGTGCCGGCGGAAACACCGGGGAGCTGTTTTTT

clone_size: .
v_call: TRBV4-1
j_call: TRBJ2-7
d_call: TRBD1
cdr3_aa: CASSQVDRGRYEQYF
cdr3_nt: TGCGCCAGCAGCCAAGTGGACAGGGGGCGATACGAGCAGTACTTC

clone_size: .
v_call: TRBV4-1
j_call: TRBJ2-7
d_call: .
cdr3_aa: CASSQDPGSSYEQYF
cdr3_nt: TGCGCCAGCAGCCAAGATCCAGGGAGCTCCTACGAGCAGTACTTC

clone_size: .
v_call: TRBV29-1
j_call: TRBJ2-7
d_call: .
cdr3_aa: CSVAGPETYEQYF
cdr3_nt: TGCAGCGTCGCCGGACCAGAAACCTACGAGCAGTACTTC

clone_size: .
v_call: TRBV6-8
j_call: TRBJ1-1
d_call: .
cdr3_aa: CASSYSAGANTEAFF
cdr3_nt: TGTGCCAGCAGTTACAGTGCAGGAGCCAACACTGAAGCTTTCTTT

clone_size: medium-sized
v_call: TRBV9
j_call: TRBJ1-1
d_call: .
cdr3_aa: CASTVGYMNTEAFF
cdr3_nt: TGTGCCAGCACCGTAGGCTATATGAACACTGAAGCTTTCTTT

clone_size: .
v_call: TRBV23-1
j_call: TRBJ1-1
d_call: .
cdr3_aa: CASKGANTEAFF
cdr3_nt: TGCGCCAGCAAGGGAGCTAACACTGAAGCTTTCTTT

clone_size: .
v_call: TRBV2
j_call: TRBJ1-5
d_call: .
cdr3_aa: CASRDPRDGLQPQHF
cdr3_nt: TGTGCCAGCAGGGATCCAAGGGACGGACTTCAGCCCCAGCATTTT

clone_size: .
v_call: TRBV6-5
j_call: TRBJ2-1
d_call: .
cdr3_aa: CASSPPGTNEQFF
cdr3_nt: TGTGCCAGCAGTCCCCCGGGGACCAATGAGCAGTTCTTC

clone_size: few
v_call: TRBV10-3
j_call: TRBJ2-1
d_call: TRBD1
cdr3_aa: CAISVLWTGEVYNEQFF
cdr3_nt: TGTGCCATCAGTGTATTGTGGACAGGGGAAGTTTACAATGAGCAGTTCTTC

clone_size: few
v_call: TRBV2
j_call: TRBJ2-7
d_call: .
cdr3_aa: CASRDSGATVAYEQYF
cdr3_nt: TGTGCCAGCAGGGACTCAGGGGCTACGGTGGCCTACGAGCAGTACTTC

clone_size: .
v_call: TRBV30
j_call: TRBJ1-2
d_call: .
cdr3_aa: CAWSRLGGETYYGYTF
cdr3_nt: TGTGCCTGGAGCAGGCTAGGGGGAGAGACCTACTATGGCTACACCTTC

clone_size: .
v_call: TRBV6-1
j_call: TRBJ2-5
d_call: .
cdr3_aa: CASSEGRVRETQYF
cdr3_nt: TGTGCCAGCAGTGAGGGCAGGGTGAGGGAGACCCAGTACTTC

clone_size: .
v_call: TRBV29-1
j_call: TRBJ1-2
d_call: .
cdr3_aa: CSVTAGEGYTF
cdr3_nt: TGCAGCGTTACGGCGGGTGAGGGCTACACCTTC

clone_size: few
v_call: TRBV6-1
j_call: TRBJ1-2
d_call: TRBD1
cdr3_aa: CASSEWGEGALGYTF
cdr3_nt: TGTGCCAGCAGTGAATGGGGGGAGGGGGCGCTTGGCTACACCTTC

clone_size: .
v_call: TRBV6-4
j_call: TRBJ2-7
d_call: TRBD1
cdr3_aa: CASSDLLGTGVEQYF
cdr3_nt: TGTGCCAGCAGTGATCTCCTTGGGACAGGGGTCGAGCAGTACTTC

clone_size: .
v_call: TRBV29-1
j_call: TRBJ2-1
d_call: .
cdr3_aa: CSVEDVLGEPSSYNEQFF
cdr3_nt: TGCAGCGTTGAAGACGTCCTCGGGGAGCCCTCTTCCTACAATGAGCAGTTCTTC

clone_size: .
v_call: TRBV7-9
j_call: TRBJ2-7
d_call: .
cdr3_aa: CASSLVSYEQYF
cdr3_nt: TGTGCCAGCAGCTTGGTCTCCTACGAGCAGTACTTC

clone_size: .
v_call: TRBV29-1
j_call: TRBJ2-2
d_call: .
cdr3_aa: CSVDQGRDTGALFF
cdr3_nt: TGCAGCGTTGACCAGGGGCGCGACACCGGGGCGCTGTTTTTT

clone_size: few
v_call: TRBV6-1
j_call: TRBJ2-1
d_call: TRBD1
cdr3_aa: CASSTGQISYNEQFF
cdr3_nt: TGTGCCAGCAGTACGGGACAGATCTCCTACAATGAGCAGTTCTTC